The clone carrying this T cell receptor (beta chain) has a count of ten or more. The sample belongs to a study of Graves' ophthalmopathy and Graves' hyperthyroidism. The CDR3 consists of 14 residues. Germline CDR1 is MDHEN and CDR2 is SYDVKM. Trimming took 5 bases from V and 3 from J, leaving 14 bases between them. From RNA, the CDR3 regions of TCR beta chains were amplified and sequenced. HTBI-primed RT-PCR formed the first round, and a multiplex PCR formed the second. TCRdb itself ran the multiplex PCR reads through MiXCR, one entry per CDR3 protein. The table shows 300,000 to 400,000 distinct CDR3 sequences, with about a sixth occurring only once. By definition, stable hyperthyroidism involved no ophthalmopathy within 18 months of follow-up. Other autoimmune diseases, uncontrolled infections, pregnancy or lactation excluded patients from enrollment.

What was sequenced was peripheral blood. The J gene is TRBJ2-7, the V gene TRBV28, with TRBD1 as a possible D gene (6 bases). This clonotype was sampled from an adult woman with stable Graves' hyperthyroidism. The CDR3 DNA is TGTGCCAGCAGTAACCCCGGACAGTTCTACGAGCAGTACTTC. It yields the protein CASSNPGQFYEQYF.